These 21 T cell receptor beta chains were sequenced from one sample in a study of blood T cell repertoires in COVID-19. Here immunoSEQ multiplex PCR was the method, and the copy in TCRdb shows in-frame clones only, minus some. This sample has 150,000 to 200,000 clones, with just over 85% found just once. The sequenced sample consisted of peripheral blood. The receptor set was obtained from a man between 60 and 70 years old with acute or convalescent COVID-19.

The chain links TRBV28 to TRBJ2-7; no firm D call. The CDR3 is 14 residues long. Germline V lookup: CDR1 MDHEN, CDR2 SYDVKM. Between the trimmed V and J ends, which lost 3 bases and 3 bases, there was a span of 12 bases. DNA of the CDR3: TGTGCCAGCAGTTTGTCACAGCTTAACTACGAGCAGTACTTC. Translating gives CASSLSQLNYEQYF.

The gene calls are TRBV28 and TRBJ1-1; D not certain. The germline V gene has CDR1 MDHEN and CDR2 SYDVKM. This CDR3 comprises 12 residues. V lost 1 base and J lost 11, with 11 bases in between. CDR3 bases: TGTGCCAGCAGTTTATTGGGTTCAGCGGCTTTCTTT. It encodes CASSLLGSAAFF.

The table lists this clone with a few counts. V usage is TRBV4-1 and J usage is TRBJ2-7; 11 bases are shared with TRBD2. After removal of 2 bases from V and 5 bases from J, the junction contained 17 bases not matched to a gene. Germline V lookup: CDR1 MGHRA, CDR2 YSYEKL. The CDR3 contains 19 residues. CDR3 in DNA: TGCGCCAGCAGCCAACCCCCGGGGAGGAAACTAGCGGGAGCTAACGAGCAGTACTTC. Protein: CASSQPPGRKLAGANEQYF.

The chain links TRBV5-5 to TRBJ2-3; 10 bases are shared with TRBD2. V lost 0 bases and J lost 2; bases outside the gene matches: 3. This CDR3 has 16 residues. Germline values: CDR1 SGHKS, CDR2 YYEKEE (reference sequence). The CDR3 region has the DNA TGTGCCAGCAGCTTGGGGACTAGCGGATACACAGATACGCAGTATTTT. Amino acid sequence: CASSLGTSGYTDTQYF. Together with reference TRBV5-5 and TRBJ2-3, the CDR3 gives the full variable domain: DAGVTQSPTHLIKTRGQQVTLRCSPISGHKSVSWYQQVLGQGPQFIFQYYEKEERGRGNFPDRFSARQFPNYSSELNVNALLLGDSALYLCASSLGTSGYTDTQYFGPGTRLTVL.

The V and J genes are TRBV3-1 (or the pseudogene TRBV3-2) and TRBJ1-1; weak D call: TRBD1 (5 bases). Between the trimmed V and J ends, which lost 3 bases and 11 bases, there was a span of 13 bases. CDR1 and CDR2 from the germline V gene are LGHDT and YNNKEL (reference sequence). The CDR3 is 12 amino acids. As DNA, the CDR3 is TGTGCCAGCAGCCAGGCCGGGACTGGTGCTTTCTTT. This translates into CASSQAGTGAFF.

This chain joins TRBV20-1 and TRBJ1-2; TRBD1 aligns across 7 bases. CDR3 size: 11 residues. Germline CDR1 reads DFQATT; CDR2 reads SNEGSKA (reference sequence). Losses at the gene ends were 8 bases for V and 8 bases for J; bases not matched to a gene: 8. The CDR3 coding sequence is TGCAGTACAGGACAGGTCGGCGGCTACACCTTC. This codes for CSTGQVGGYTF.

The chain is built from TRBV11-3 and TRBJ2-1, with unresolved D. The V and J ends lost 3 bases and 2 bases respectively, with 11 bases between them. The CDR3 is 15 residues long. Germline V CDR1 and CDR2: SGHNT, YENEEA. The CDR3 DNA reads as TGTGCCAGCAGCTTGATGACTGCCACCTACAATGAGCAGTTCTTC. Protein sequence: CASSLMTATYNEQFF.

The V gene is TRBV28, the J gene TRBJ1-6; unclear D gene. Germline V gene lookup returns CDR1 MDHEN and CDR2 SYDVKM. The V end lost 5 bases, the J end lost 12 bases, and 8 bases lay between the germline ends. This CDR3 is 11 amino acids long. The CDR3 DNA sequence: TGTGCCAGCAGTCACGGACTACCCCTCCACTTT. Translating it yields CASSHGLPLHF.

This clone was counted ten times or more. This chain joins TRBV5-8 and TRBJ2-7, with TRBD1 matching over 7 bases. CDR3 length: 15 residues. CDR1 SGHTS and CDR2 YDEGEE come from the germline V gene. V dropped 4 bases and J dropped 5; count of bases not matched to a gene: 12. CDR3 nucleotides: TGTGCCAGCAGCCCTCCCGGGACAGACAGAAACGAGCAGTACTTC. The encoded protein is CASSPPGTDRNEQYF.

The chain recombines TRBV28 with TRBJ2-3; tentative D call: TRBD1 (5 bases). CDR1 is MDHEN and CDR2 is SYDVKM in the germline V gene. The CDR3 extends over 14 amino acids. Trimming left V 5 bases short and J 3 bases short, with 12 bases between. CDR3 amino acids: CASSNPDTTDTQYF. The CDR3 DNA sequence: TGTGCCAGCAGTAACCCGGACACTACAGATACGCAGTATTTT.

J is TRBJ2-7 and V is TRBV5-6, with D hard to call. The germline CDR1 and CDR2 sequences are SGHDT and YYEEEE. Trimming removed 2 bases from V and 6 bases from J, with 9 bases in between. This CDR3 is built from 12 residues. CDR3 DNA sequence: TGTGCCAGCAGCTTTGGCAGACTCGAGCAGTACTTC. As protein: CASSFGRLEQYF.

The chain combines TRBV7-9 with TRBJ2-2; 8 positions match TRBD2. CDR3 length equals 16 residues. V lost 2 bases to trimming and J lost 5 bases; unmatched junction nucleotides: 7. CDR1 is SEHNR and CDR2 is FQNEAQ in the germline V gene (reference sequence). The CDR3 loop is CASSLSYGRDTGELFF. As DNA, the CDR3 is TGTGCCAGCAGCTTATCGTACGGGAGGGATACCGGGGAGCTGTTTTTT.

The chain employs TRBV28 and TRBJ2-1; 12 nucleotides match TRBD2. V trimming: 3 bases; J trimming: 6 bases; junction bases outside the gene matches: 9. Per germline, CDR1 MDHEN and CDR2 SYDVKM. CDR3 length: 17 residues. CDR3 in DNA: TGTGCCAGCAGTTTGGCTAGCGGGAGGGGGTATGGCAATGAGCAGTTCTTC. Encoded protein: CASSLASGRGYGNEQFF.

The chain uses TRBV28 and TRBJ1-3; TRBD1 agrees at 8 bases. Trimming took 7 bases from V and 2 from J; bases not matched to a gene: 7. This CDR3 region has 15 residues. Per the germline V gene, CDR1 is MDHEN and CDR2 is SYDVKM. CDR3 in DNA: TGTGCCAGCAAACTTACAGGGGGAGCTGGAAACACCATATATTTT. As protein: CASKLTGGAGNTIYF.

This clone is a singleton in its sample. The V and J genes are TRBV7-2 and TRBJ2-7; TRBD1 might be the D (6 bases). The V end was cut by 4 bases, the J end by 3 bases, with 10 bases between. This CDR3 region has 13 residues. Germline V gene sequence: CDR1 SGHTA, CDR2 FQGNSA. In nucleotides, the CDR3 is TGTGCCAGCAGCTCAATGACAGGCTACGAGCAGTACTTC. Translating gives CASSSMTGYEQYF.

The chain joins TRBV11-3 to TRBJ2-1, with 13 bases identical to TRBD2. The CDR3 contains 15 residues. Germline V gene data show CDR1 as SGHNT and CDR2 as YENEEA. Unmatched junction bases numbered 4, after V lost 4 bases and J lost 7 bases. DNA for the CDR3: TGTGCCAGCAGCTATAGGGGACTAGCGGGAAATGAGCAGTTCTTC. Protein: CASSYRGLAGNEQFF. Drawing the rest from reference TRBV11-3 and TRBJ2-1, the complete variable domain is EAGVVQSPRYKIIEKKQPVAFWCNPISGHNTLYWYLQNLGQGPELLIRYENEEAVDDSQLPKDRFSAERLKGVDSTLKIQPAELGDSAVYLCASSYRGLAGNEQFFGPGTRLTVL.

The chain employs TRBV5-1 and TRBJ1-2; TRBD1 is a possible D gene (5 bases). This CDR3 region has 12 residues. CDR1 and CDR2 (germline): SGHRS, YFSETQ. V lost 1 base and J 5 bases, leaving 6 bases between the germline ends. CDR3 loop: CASSLSGYGYTF. In DNA, the CDR3 is TGCGCCAGCAGCTTGTCAGGGTATGGCTACACCTTC.

The V call is TRBV20-1, the J call TRBJ2-7; possibly TRBD2 for D (6 bases). Trimming removed 3 bases at V and 0 bases at J, with 9 bases between. The CDR3 is made up of 13 amino acids. The V gene's germline CDR1 is DFQATT and CDR2 SNEGSKA (reference sequence). CDR3 DNA sequence: TGCAGTGCTAGTAAGACTAGCTCCTACGAGCAGTACTTC. Protein sequence: CSASKTSSYEQYF.

The V and J genes are TRBV5-1 and TRBJ1-1; D unresolved. Trimming shortened V by 3 bases and J by 3 bases, and 9 bases separated the two germline ends. This CDR3 region has 13 residues. Germline assignment: CDR1 SGHRS and CDR2 YFSETQ. The CDR3 loop reads CASSYVEDTEAFF. For the CDR3, the DNA is TGCGCCAGCAGCTATGTTGAGGACACTGAAGCTTTCTTT.

This chain connects TRBV19 to TRBJ1-2; no firm D call. V was pared by 1 base and J by 6 bases, with 12 bases between. This CDR3 has 14 amino acids. Germline values: CDR1 LNHDA, CDR2 SQIVND (reference sequence). The CDR3 region is CASSIAAGNNGYTF. In DNA form, the CDR3 reads TGTGCCAGTAGTATAGCGGCAGGCAACAATGGCTACACCTTC.

The V gene is TRBV2, the J gene TRBJ1-5; tentatively, D is TRBD1 (5 bases). V lost 4 bases to trimming and J lost 2 bases, with 9 bases between them. This CDR3 is built from 14 residues. Looked up from germline, CDR1 is SNHLY and CDR2 is FYNNEI. The DNA of the CDR3 is TGTGCCAGCAGTGGACAGTTGGGCAATCAGCCCCAGCATTTT. It encodes CASSGQLGNQPQHF.